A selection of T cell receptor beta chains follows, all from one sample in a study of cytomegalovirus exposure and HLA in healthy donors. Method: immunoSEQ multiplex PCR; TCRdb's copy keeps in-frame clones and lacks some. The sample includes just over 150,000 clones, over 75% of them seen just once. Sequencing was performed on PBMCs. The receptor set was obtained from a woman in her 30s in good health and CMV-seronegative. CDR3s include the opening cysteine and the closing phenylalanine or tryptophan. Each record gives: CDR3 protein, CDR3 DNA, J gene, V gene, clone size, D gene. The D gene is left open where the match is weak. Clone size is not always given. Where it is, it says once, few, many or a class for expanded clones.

cdr3_aa: CASSSKTSGGAEFF
cdr3_nt: TGTGCCAGCAGCTCCAAGACTAGCGGGGGGGCGGAGTTCTTC
j_call: TRBJ2-1
v_call: TRBV5-4
clone_size: NA
d_call: TRBD2

cdr3_aa: CASSSRTSTVYYEQYF
cdr3_nt: TGTGCCAGCAGCTCCCGCACATCAACCGTTTACTACGAGCAGTACTTC
j_call: TRBJ2-7
v_call: TRBV11-2
clone_size: NA
d_call: NA

cdr3_aa: CATSRDGTYNQPQHF
cdr3_nt: TGTGCCACCAGCAGAGATGGGACTTACAATCAGCCCCAGCATTTT
j_call: TRBJ1-5
v_call: TRBV15
clone_size: NA
d_call: NA

cdr3_aa: CASSIAAGAAYEQYF
cdr3_nt: TGTGCCAGCTCCATCGCGGCAGGGGCTGCCTACGAGCAGTACTTC
j_call: TRBJ2-7
v_call: TRBV6-5
clone_size: NA
d_call: NA

cdr3_aa: CASSLVRSEKLFF
cdr3_nt: TGTGCCAGCAGCTTAGTGAGAAGTGAAAAACTGTTTTTT
j_call: TRBJ1-4
v_call: TRBV7-2
clone_size: NA
d_call: NA

cdr3_aa: CAWRTGRTGELFF
cdr3_nt: TGTGCCTGGAGGACAGGGAGGACCGGGGAGCTGTTTTTT
j_call: TRBJ2-2
v_call: TRBV30
clone_size: NA
d_call: NA

cdr3_aa: CAWSGNWRGGYNEQFF
cdr3_nt: TGTGCCTGGAGTGGTAATTGGCGGGGGGGATACAATGAGCAGTTCTTC
j_call: TRBJ2-1
v_call: TRBV30
clone_size: NA
d_call: TRBD2

cdr3_aa: CATSRRTGKSLSGANGLTF
cdr3_nt: TGTGCCACCAGCAGGAGGACAGGGAAATCCCTATCTGGGGCCAACGGCCTGACTTTC
j_call: TRBJ2-6
v_call: TRBV15
clone_size: NA
d_call: TRBD1

cdr3_aa: CASSLGAGGPTEAFF
cdr3_nt: TGTGCCAGCAGCTTAGGAGCAGGGGGGCCCACTGAAGCTTTCTTT
j_call: TRBJ1-1
v_call: TRBV7-9
clone_size: once
d_call: TRBD1

cdr3_aa: CASSPDGGYNEQFF
cdr3_nt: TGTGCCAGCAGCCCGGACGGAGGCTACAATGAGCAGTTCTTC
j_call: TRBJ2-1
v_call: TRBV11-1
clone_size: NA
d_call: NA

cdr3_aa: CALPRGAGLSALHF
cdr3_nt: TGTGCCTTACCTCGGGGGGCCGGCCTCTCGGCCCTCCACTTT
j_call: TRBJ1-6
v_call: TRBV30
clone_size: NA
d_call: NA

cdr3_aa: CASSLARGLVDEQYF
cdr3_nt: TGCGCCAGCAGCTTGGCCAGGGGGCTCGTCGACGAGCAGTACTTC
j_call: TRBJ2-7
v_call: TRBV5-1
clone_size: once
d_call: TRBD1

cdr3_aa: CASSLVSGNTEAFF
cdr3_nt: TGCGCCAGCAGCTTGGTGAGCGGGAACACTGAAGCTTTCTTT
j_call: TRBJ1-1
v_call: TRBV5-1
clone_size: NA
d_call: NA

cdr3_aa: CASSPLYEQYF
cdr3_nt: TGTGCCAGCAGCCCCTTATACGAGCAGTACTTC
j_call: TRBJ2-7
v_call: TRBV11-2
clone_size: NA
d_call: NA

cdr3_aa: CASSQGQGGTYEQYF
cdr3_nt: TGCGCCAGCAGCCAAGGACAGGGGGGGACTTACGAGCAGTACTTC
j_call: TRBJ2-7
v_call: TRBV4-1
clone_size: NA
d_call: TRBD1

cdr3_aa: CASSYGTGILNTEAFF
cdr3_nt: TGTGCCAGCAGTTACGGGACAGGGATTTTGAACACTGAAGCTTTCTTT
j_call: TRBJ1-1
v_call: TRBV6-6
clone_size: NA
d_call: TRBD1

cdr3_aa: CASSPGQATGMTEAFF
cdr3_nt: TGCGCCAGCAGCCCAGGGCAAGCGACAGGGATGACTGAAGCTTTCTTT
j_call: TRBJ1-1
v_call: TRBV5-1
clone_size: NA
d_call: TRBD1

cdr3_aa: CASSRQGSSGGYTF
cdr3_nt: TGTGCCAGCAGTCGACAGGGCTCTTCAGGTGGCTACACCTTC
j_call: TRBJ1-2
v_call: TRBV27
clone_size: NA
d_call: TRBD1

cdr3_aa: CASSDPGKKTGGCTDTQYF
cdr3_nt: TGTGCCAGCAGTGACCCCGGAAAAAAGACAGGGGGCTGCACAGATACGCAGTATTTT
j_call: TRBJ2-3
v_call: TRBV6-4
clone_size: NA
d_call: TRBD1

cdr3_aa: CSARGPPDTQYF
cdr3_nt: TGCAGCGCTAGAGGGCCCCCAGATACGCAGTATTTT
j_call: TRBJ2-3
v_call: TRBV29-1
clone_size: NA
d_call: NA

cdr3_aa: CASSPNLQGNEQFF
cdr3_nt: TGTGCCAGCAGCCCAAACCTACAGGGAAATGAGCAGTTCTTC
j_call: TRBJ2-1
v_call: TRBV7-9
clone_size: NA
d_call: NA

cdr3_aa: CASSQGLAGNYEQYF
cdr3_nt: TGTGCCAGCAGCCAGGGACTAGCGGGGAACTACGAGCAGTACTTC
j_call: TRBJ2-7
v_call: TRBV7-2
clone_size: NA
d_call: TRBD2

cdr3_aa: CASSVAIPSGGPPTGQETQYF
cdr3_nt: TGTGCCAGCAGCGTAGCAATACCTAGCGGGGGACCCCCGACGGGCCAGGAGACCCAGTACTTC
j_call: TRBJ2-5
v_call: TRBV9
clone_size: NA
d_call: TRBD2

cdr3_aa: CASTPYSGTAYGYTF
cdr3_nt: TGCGCCAGCACACCCTACTCCGGGACAGCCTATGGCTACACCTTC
j_call: TRBJ1-2
v_call: TRBV5-1
clone_size: NA
d_call: TRBD1

cdr3_aa: CASSLVGAPMNTEAFF
cdr3_nt: TGCGCCAGCAGCTTGGTAGGGGCTCCGATGAACACTGAAGCTTTCTTT
j_call: TRBJ1-1
v_call: TRBV5-1
clone_size: NA
d_call: NA

cdr3_aa: CASSDWGTGNTDTQYF
cdr3_nt: TGTGCCAGCAGTGATTGGGGGACAGGGAACACAGATACGCAGTATTTT
j_call: TRBJ2-3
v_call: TRBV6-1
clone_size: NA
d_call: TRBD1

cdr3_aa: CASSASGQGRGSNQPQHF
cdr3_nt: TGTGCCAGCAGTGCCTCGGGACAGGGAAGGGGTAGCAATCAGCCCCAGCATTTT
j_call: TRBJ1-5
v_call: TRBV6-1
clone_size: few
d_call: TRBD1

cdr3_aa: CASSLGGTTAYEQYF
cdr3_nt: TGTGCCAGCAGTTTAGGGGGGACTACAGCCTACGAGCAGTACTTC
j_call: TRBJ2-7
v_call: TRBV28
clone_size: NA
d_call: TRBD2

cdr3_aa: CASSVATSPNNSPLHF
cdr3_nt: TGTGCCAGCAGCGTAGCTACCTCCCCTAACAATTCACCCCTCCACTTT
j_call: TRBJ1-6
v_call: TRBV9
clone_size: once
d_call: NA

cdr3_aa: CASSQARGPKETQYF
cdr3_nt: TGCGCCAGCAGCCAAGCCAGGGGGCCAAAAGAGACCCAGTACTTC
j_call: TRBJ2-5
v_call: TRBV4-1
clone_size: once
d_call: TRBD1

cdr3_aa: CATRRWEGPDTQYF
cdr3_nt: TGTGCCACCCGTAGGTGGGAGGGCCCAGATACGCAGTATTTT
j_call: TRBJ2-3
v_call: TRBV19
clone_size: few
d_call: TRBD2

cdr3_aa: CASSPEGQGGGNTIYF
cdr3_nt: TGTGCCAGCAGCCCAGAGGGACAGGGAGGGGGAAACACCATATATTTT
j_call: TRBJ1-3
v_call: TRBV11-2
clone_size: NA
d_call: TRBD1

cdr3_aa: CASSPNSGTGNGYTF
cdr3_nt: TGTGCCAGCAGCCCCAACTCCGGGACAGGGAATGGCTACACCTTC
j_call: TRBJ1-2
v_call: TRBV7-2
clone_size: NA
d_call: TRBD1

cdr3_aa: CASSSPPGLISGNTIYF
cdr3_nt: TGTGCCAGCAGTTCCCCCCCCGGACTTATCTCTGGAAACACCATATATTTT
j_call: TRBJ1-3
v_call: TRBV5-6
clone_size: NA
d_call: NA

cdr3_aa: CASSIPGTAFGYTF
cdr3_nt: TGCGCCAGCAGCATACCCGGGACAGCCTTTGGCTACACCTTC
j_call: TRBJ1-2
v_call: TRBV5-1
clone_size: once
d_call: TRBD1

cdr3_aa: CASSSRQQETQYF
cdr3_nt: TGTGCCAGCAGCTCCCGACAGCAAGAGACCCAGTACTTC
j_call: TRBJ2-5
v_call: TRBV5-5
clone_size: NA
d_call: NA

cdr3_aa: CASTSSYEQYF
cdr3_nt: TGTGCCAGCACATCCTCCTACGAGCAGTACTTC
j_call: TRBJ2-7
v_call: TRBV2
clone_size: NA
d_call: NA

cdr3_aa: CASSLEGVPDTQYF
cdr3_nt: TGCGCCAGCAGCTTGGAGGGAGTGCCAGATACGCAGTATTTT
j_call: TRBJ2-3
v_call: TRBV5-1
clone_size: NA
d_call: NA

cdr3_aa: CASSVLLYNEQFF
cdr3_nt: TGTGCCAGCAGCGTTCTGTTATACAATGAGCAGTTCTTC
j_call: TRBJ2-1
v_call: TRBV6-1
clone_size: NA
d_call: NA

cdr3_aa: CASSLEQGETEAFF
cdr3_nt: TGCGCCAGCAGCTTGGAGCAGGGGGAAACTGAAGCTTTCTTT
j_call: TRBJ1-1
v_call: TRBV5-1
clone_size: NA
d_call: TRBD1

cdr3_aa: CASWDRARWTKPQHF
cdr3_nt: TGTGCCAGTTGGGACAGGGCACGTTGGACGAAGCCCCAGCATTTT
j_call: TRBJ1-5
v_call: TRBV19
clone_size: NA
d_call: TRBD1

cdr3_aa: CASSQGVWGVTYEQYF
cdr3_nt: TGCGCCAGCAGCCAAGGGGTCTGGGGGGTTACCTACGAGCAGTACTTC
j_call: TRBJ2-7
v_call: TRBV4-1
clone_size: NA
d_call: NA

cdr3_aa: CASSIDRVAGETQYF
cdr3_nt: TGTGCCAGTAGTATAGATCGGGTGGCAGGGGAGACCCAGTACTTC
j_call: TRBJ2-5
v_call: TRBV19
clone_size: once
d_call: NA

cdr3_aa: CASGDTDNQPQHF
cdr3_nt: TGTGCCAGCGGCGACACGGACAATCAGCCCCAGCATTTT
j_call: TRBJ1-5
v_call: TRBV5-6
clone_size: NA
d_call: NA

cdr3_aa: CASGRGGGYNEQFF
cdr3_nt: TGTGCCAGCGGCCGCGGGGGCGGATACAATGAGCAGTTCTTC
j_call: TRBJ2-1
v_call: TRBV2
clone_size: NA
d_call: NA

cdr3_aa: CASSFGGQGVGYTF
cdr3_nt: TGTGCCAGCAGTTTTGGGGGACAGGGGGTTGGCTACACCTTC
j_call: TRBJ1-2
v_call: TRBV28
clone_size: NA
d_call: TRBD1

cdr3_aa: CSSSPYQQHSSYEQYF
cdr3_nt: TGTTCCAGCAGCCCCTACCAACAGCATAGCTCCTACGAGCAGTACTTC
j_call: TRBJ2-7
v_call: TRBV7-9
clone_size: NA
d_call: NA